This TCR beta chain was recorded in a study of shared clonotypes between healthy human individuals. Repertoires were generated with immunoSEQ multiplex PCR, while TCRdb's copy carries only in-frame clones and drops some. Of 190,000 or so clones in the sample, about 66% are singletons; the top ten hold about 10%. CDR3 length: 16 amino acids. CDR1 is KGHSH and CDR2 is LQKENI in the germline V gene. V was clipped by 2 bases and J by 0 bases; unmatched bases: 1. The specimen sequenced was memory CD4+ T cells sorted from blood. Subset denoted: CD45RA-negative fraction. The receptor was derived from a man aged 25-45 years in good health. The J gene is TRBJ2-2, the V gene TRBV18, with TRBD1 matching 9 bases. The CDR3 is CASSPWTGANTGELFF. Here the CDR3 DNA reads TGTGCCAGCTCACCATGGACAGGGGCGAACACCGGGGAGCTGTTTTTT. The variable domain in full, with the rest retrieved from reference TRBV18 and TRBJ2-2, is NAGVMQNPRHLVRRRGQEARLRCSPMKGHSHVYWYRQLPEEGLKFMVYLQKENIIDESGMPKERFSAEFPKEGPSILRIQQVVRGDSAAYFCASSPWTGANTGELFFGEGSRLTVL.